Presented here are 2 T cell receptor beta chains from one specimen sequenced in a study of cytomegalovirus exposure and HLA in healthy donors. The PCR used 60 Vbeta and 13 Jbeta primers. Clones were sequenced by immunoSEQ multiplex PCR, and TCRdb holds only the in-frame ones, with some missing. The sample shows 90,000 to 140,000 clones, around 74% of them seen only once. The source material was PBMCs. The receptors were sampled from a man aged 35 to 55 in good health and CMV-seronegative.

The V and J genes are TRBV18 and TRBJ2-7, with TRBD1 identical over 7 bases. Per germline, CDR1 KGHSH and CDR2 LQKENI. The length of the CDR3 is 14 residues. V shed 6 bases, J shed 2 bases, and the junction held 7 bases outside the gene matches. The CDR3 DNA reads TGTGCCAGCTCTCAGACAGGGAGAGCCTACGAGCAGTACTTC. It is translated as CASSQTGRAYEQYF.

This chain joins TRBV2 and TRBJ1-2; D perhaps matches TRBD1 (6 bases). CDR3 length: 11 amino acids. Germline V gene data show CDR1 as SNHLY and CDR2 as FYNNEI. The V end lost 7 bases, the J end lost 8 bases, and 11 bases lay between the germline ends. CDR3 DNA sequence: TGTGCCAGCAACAGGGCGTGGGGCTACACCTTC. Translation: CASNRAWGYTF.